The 31 T cell receptor beta chains in this list originate from one sample, sequenced in a study of T cells in Graves' hyperthyroidism and ophthalmopathy. Amplified TCR beta CDR3 regions came from RNA transcripts. TCR CDR3 underwent first-round RT-PCR with the HTBI primer set. TCRdb independently ran MiXCR on the multiplex PCR reads; one entry per CDR3 protein. The data hold about 340,000 distinct CDR3 sequences, with about 20% observed a single time. The sample comprised blood. The receptors stem from a woman aged 45-60 years with Graves' hyperthyroidism.

This clonotype occurred a few times. The V gene is TRBV10-3, the J gene TRBJ2-1; D possibly uses TRBD1 or TRBD2 (5 bases each). This CDR3 comprises 12 residues. Trimming took 2 bases from V and 11 from J, leaving 10 bases between them. The germline V gene encodes CDR1 ENHRY and CDR2 SYGVKD. CDR3 in DNA: TGTGCCATCAGTGAGGTGGGGGTCAAGCAGTTCTTC. Translation: CAISEVGVKQFF.

This clonotype was seen repeatedly, ten times or more. CDR3 loop: CSAIGGGPADTQYF. The CDR3 coding sequence is TGCAGTGCTATCGGCGGGGGGCCCGCAGATACGCAGTATTTT. The chain uses TRBV20-1 and TRBJ2-3; 8 bases line up with TRBD2. V lost 4 bases and J lost 4; bases outside the gene matches: 7. From germline, CDR1 is DFQATT and CDR2 SNEGSKA (reference sequence). The CDR3 spans 14 residues.

This clonotype showed up just a few times. The rearrangement joins TRBV10-2 to TRBJ1-4; 7 bases match TRBD1. CDR3 length: 13 residues. CDR1 and CDR2 from the germline V gene are WSHSY and SAAADI. V gave up 10 bases and J gave up 7 bases; unmatched junction bases: 9. CDR3 in DNA: TGCGCCACAGGGACAGCGAGGGGTGAAAAACTGTTTTTT. This encodes CATGTARGEKLFF.

The chain joins TRBV7-9 to TRBJ1-4; TRBD1 is a possible D gene (5 bases). Between the trimmed V and J ends, which lost 3 bases and 2 bases, there was a span of 7 bases. Germline V gene lookup returns CDR1 SEHNR and CDR2 FQNEAQ (reference sequence). The CDR3 sequence is 14 residues long. The CDR3 loop is CASSLTETNEKLFF. In nucleotides, the CDR3 is TGTGCCAGCAGCTTGACAGAGACTAATGAAAAACTGTTTTTT.

A few counts support this clonotype. This chain joins TRBV10-3 and TRBJ2-7; D may be TRBD1 (6 bases). Germline values: CDR1 ENHRY, CDR2 SYGVKD. Trimming took 0 bases from V and 2 from J, leaving 11 bases between them. The CDR3 covers 15 residues. DNA for the CDR3: TGTGCCATCAGTGAGTCGTCAGGGGTGACCTACGAGCAGTACTTC. The encoded protein is CAISESSGVTYEQYF.

The table lists this clonotype with many counts. The V gene is TRBV3-1, the J gene TRBJ2-3; 16 bases are shared with TRBD2. The J segment lost 4 bases and the V segment lost 3 bases, leaving 1 base of the junction unmatched. The CDR3 is 16 residues long. Germline CDR1 and CDR2: LGHDT and YNNKEL (reference sequence). The CDR3 loop is CASSHGTSGRADTQYF. In DNA form, the CDR3 reads TGTGCCAGCAGCCACGGGACTAGCGGGAGGGCAGATACGCAGTATTTT.

This clonotype was recorded a few times. The V call is TRBV2, the J call TRBJ2-1; 9 nucleotides agree with TRBD2. Germline CDR1 and CDR2: SNHLY and FYNNEI. V was pared by 5 bases and J by 2 bases, with 7 bases of the junction left unmatched. The length of the CDR3 is 16 residues. CDR3 nucleotide sequence: TGTGCCAGCAGTTATAGCGGGGGCGAAACCTACAATGAGCAGTTCTTC. Translation gives CASSYSGGETYNEQFF.

This clonotype appeared a few times. The chain joins TRBV6-4 to TRBJ1-2; no definite D call. Trimming cost V 4 bases and J 8 bases, with 17 bases left between them. Per germline, CDR1 MRHNA and CDR2 SNTAGT. This CDR3 is built from 14 residues. CDR3 loop: CASSVGSGGSGYTF. DNA for the CDR3: TGTGCCAGCAGTGTTGGGAGCGGTGGCAGCGGCTACACCTTC.

The chain links TRBV15 to TRBJ2-7; 7 bases are a match to TRBD1. Trimming cost V 5 bases and J 11 bases; bases outside gene matches: 9. CDR1 and CDR2 from the germline V gene are LNHNV and YYDKDF (reference sequence). The length of the CDR3 is 12 residues. CDR3 sequence reads: CATSGSLGQKYF. DNA of the CDR3: TGTGCCACCAGCGGTAGTTTGGGACAGAAGTACTTC.

In this sample, this clonotype turned up a few times. J is TRBJ2-3 and V is TRBV9; D is unclear. V lost 1 base, J lost 5 bases, and 11 bases lay in between. Germline CDR1 and CDR2: SGDLS and YYNGEE. The CDR3 is 14 amino acids. The CDR3, as DNA: TGTGCCAGCAGCGTATCCCGCCAGATAGATACGCAGTATTTT. Its protein product is CASSVSRQIDTQYF.

This clonotype showed up many times. V gene TRBV18 combines with J gene TRBJ1-1, with D unresolved. V was pared by 8 bases and J by 1 base, with 11 bases between. The CDR3 totals 13 residues. The germline gives CDR1 KGHSH, CDR2 LQKENI. As DNA, the CDR3 is TGTGCCAGCAGCTTGACTGAGAACACTGAAGCTTTCTTT. It specifies CASSLTENTEAFF.

This clonotype was seen repeatedly, ten times or more. The V and J genes are TRBV2 and TRBJ1-5; D remains unclear. This CDR3 contains 13 residues. The germline gives CDR1 SNHLY, CDR2 FYNNEI. The V end lost 5 bases, the J end lost 7 bases, and 12 bases lay between the germline ends. Here the CDR3 DNA reads TGTGCCAGCAGTCAGAGCGGGAAGCAGCCCCAGCATTTT. Translation gives CASSQSGKQPQHF.

This clonotype was picked up many times. This chain links TRBV28 with TRBJ1-5; D may be TRBD1 (5 bases). The CDR3 totals 14 residues. The germline V gene has CDR1 MDHEN and CDR2 SYDVKM. The germline V and J ends were trimmed by 5 bases and 5 bases, with 13 bases remaining between them. CDR3 bases: TGTGCCAGCAGTAGGGACGACGTGGATCAGCCCCAGCATTTT. This encodes CASSRDDVDQPQHF.

This clonotype occurred many times. The CDR3 sequence is CASSLSGADYEQYF. CDR3 in DNA: TGTGCCAGCAGCTTATCCGGGGCCGACTACGAGCAGTACTTC. The chain uses TRBV7-8 and TRBJ2-7, with D perhaps TRBD1 or TRBD2 (5 bases each). Germline CDR1 and CDR2: SGHVS and FQNEAQ. Trimming pared 2 bases from V and 3 bases from J, leaving 11 bases between. The length of the CDR3 is 14 residues. Looking up the rest from reference TRBV7-8 and TRBJ2-7 gives the full variable domain: GAGVSQSPRYKVAKRGQDVALRCDPISGHVSLFWYQQALGQGPEFLTYFQNEAQLDKSGLPSDRFFAERPEGSVSTLKIQRTQQEDSAVYLCASSLSGADYEQYFGPGTRLTVT.

CDR3 DNA: TGTGCCAGCAGCCAAGCCGGGACGGATGGCACCATATATTTT. Translating it yields CASSQAGTDGTIYF. The chain recombines TRBV3-1 with TRBJ1-3; D is perhaps TRBD1 (5 bases). Germline assignment: CDR1 LGHDT and CDR2 YNNKEL (reference sequence). The V end was cut by 1 base, the J end by 9 bases, with 13 bases between. This CDR3 has 14 amino acids. Using reference TRBV3-1 and TRBJ1-3 for the parts outside the CDR3, the full variable domain is DTAVSQTPKYLVTQMGNDKSIKCEQNLGHDTMYWYKQDSKKFLKIMFSYNNKELIINETVPNRFSPKSPDKAHLNLHINSLELGDSAVYFCASSQAGTDGTIYFGEGSWLTVV.

This clonotype came up many times. V usage is TRBV11-2 and J usage is TRBJ2-2; the D is unclear. This CDR3 has 14 amino acids. Looked up from germline, CDR1 is SGHAT and CDR2 is FQNNGV. Trimming stripped 1 base from V and 2 bases from J, with 5 bases between. The CDR3 DNA reads TGTGCCAGCAGCTTAGGACACAACACCGGGGAGCTGTTTTTT. This codes for CASSLGHNTGELFF. The whole variable domain, filled in from reference TRBV11-2 and TRBJ2-2, reads EAGVAQSPRYKIIEKRQSVAFWCNPISGHATLYWYQQILGQGPKLLIQFQNNGVVDDSQLPKDRFSAERLKGVDSTLKIQPAKLEDSAVYLCASSLGHNTGELFFGEGSRLTVL.

This clonotype was counted a few times. The chain carries TRBV27 and TRBJ2-3, with 7 bases aligning to TRBD1. V lost 8 bases to trimming and J lost 2 bases; unmatched junction nucleotides: 10. Germline CDR1 MNHEY, CDR2 SMNVEV (reference sequence). This CDR3 contains 15 residues. In nucleotides, the CDR3 is TGTGCCAGCGCCTCACGGGACAGCCCCACAGATACGCAGTATTTT. This translates into CASASRDSPTDTQYF.

Many counts were recorded for this clonotype. J is TRBJ2-7 and V is TRBV6-5; no clear D. The V and J ends lost 0 bases and 1 base respectively, with 13 bases between them. The CDR3 sequence is 16 residues long. CDR1 MNHEY and CDR2 SVGAGI come from the germline V gene. The CDR3 DNA is TGTGCCAGCAGTTACTCGGCAGGTTCGGCTTCCTACGAGCAGTACTTC. It codes for CASSYSAGSASYEQYF.

This chain joins TRBV6-1 and TRBJ2-7; D uncertain. V was clipped by 7 bases and J by 0 bases, with 16 bases between them. This CDR3 has 15 residues. Per the germline V gene, CDR1 is MNHNS and CDR2 is SASEGT. CDR3 in amino acids: CASTSLDGGSYEQYV. CDR3 nucleotides: TGTGCCAGCACCTCGCTTGATGGCGGCTCCTACGAGCAGTACGTC.

This clonotype has at least ten counts. The rearrangement uses TRBV20-1 and TRBJ2-3; D uncertain. Germline V gene lookup returns CDR1 DFQATT and CDR2 SNEGSKA (reference sequence). The V end lost 3 bases, the J end lost 4 bases, and 14 bases lay between the germline ends. The CDR3 loop spans 14 amino acids. The chain's CDR3 is CSASGLTIADTQYF. The CDR3 region has the DNA TGCAGTGCTAGCGGCCTTACAATCGCAGATACGCAGTATTTT.

Many counts were recorded for this clonotype. This sequence joins TRBV20-1 and TRBJ2-5; D might be TRBD2 (6 bases). CDR1 is DFQATT, CDR2 SNEGSKA, per germline (reference sequence). The CDR3 covers 13 residues. Trimming removed 6 bases from V and 3 bases from J, with 14 bases in between. In nucleotides, the CDR3 is TGCAGTGCGGGGGGAGCATCGAAAGAGACCCAGTACTTC. Translating gives CSAGGASKETQYF.

This clonotype was observed at least ten times. The rearrangement links TRBV27 to TRBJ2-1, with 10 bases matching TRBD1. The V and J ends lost 5 bases and 9 bases, in that order; junction bases with no gene match: 16. CDR3 length: 17 amino acids. The V gene's germline CDR1 is MNHEY and CDR2 SMNVEV (reference sequence). The CDR3, as DNA: TGTGCCAGCAGTAGGGGTTTGTCGGACAGGGGGTATGGTGAGCAGTTCTTC. Amino acid sequence: CASSRGLSDRGYGEQFF.

This clonotype was counted a few times. This chain connects TRBV6-1 to TRBJ2-3, with D possibly matching TRBD1 (5 bases). Trimming took off 7 bases at V and 0 bases at J, with 8 bases between the two ends. CDR1 MNHNS and CDR2 SASEGT come from the germline V gene. This CDR3 contains 13 residues. The CDR3 DNA sequence: TGTGCCAGCACGAGACAGAGCACAGATACGCAGTATTTT. It translates to CASTRQSTDTQYF.

This clonotype appeared a few times. The chain has TRBV28 and TRBJ2-2, with 13 bases that match TRBD2. Looked up from germline, CDR1 is MDHEN and CDR2 is SYDVKM. The CDR3 runs to 20 residues. V lost 5 bases to trimming and J lost 2 bases; unmatched junction nucleotides: 14. The CDR3, as DNA: TGTGCCAGCAGTCCCCCAGGCTTACGGACTAGCGGGGGAAACACCGGGGAGCTGTTTTTT. Translation gives CASSPPGLRTSGGNTGELFF.

A few counts support this clonotype. The gene calls are TRBV13 and TRBJ2-5, with 13 bases fitting TRBD2. Unmatched junction bases numbered 11, after V lost 2 bases and J lost 2 bases. The CDR3 has 19 amino acids. Germline V gene sequence: CDR1 PRHDT, CDR2 FYEKMQ (reference sequence). CDR3 loop: CASSLRVLTSGGTQETQYF. In DNA, the CDR3 is TGTGCCAGCAGCTTACGAGTCTTGACTAGCGGGGGGACACAAGAGACCCAGTACTTC. Complete variable domain (other parts from reference TRBV13 and TRBJ2-5): AAGVIQSPRHLIKEKRETATLKCYPIPRHDTVYWYQQGPGQDPQFLISFYEKMQSDKGSIPDRFSAQQFSDYHSELNMSSLELGDSALYFCASSLRVLTSGGTQETQYFGPGTRLLVL.

The sample holds many counts of this clonotype. This chain joins TRBV11-3 and TRBJ1-1; possible D gene TRBD1, 6 bases. The V end lost 5 bases, the J end lost 8 bases, and 18 bases lay between the germline ends. Germline V gives CDR1 SGHNT, CDR2 YENEEA. This CDR3 contains 14 residues. CDR3 sequence reads: CASSLGQNNPEAFF. The CDR3 nucleotides read TGTGCCAGCAGCCTCGGACAGAACAACCCGGAAGCTTTCTTT.

This chain uses TRBV30 with TRBJ2-4, with D perhaps assigned TRBD1 or TRBD2 (5 bases each). This CDR3 has 12 amino acids. V lost 5 bases and J 7 bases, leaving 12 bases between the germline ends. CDR1 is GTSNPN, CDR2 SVGIG, per germline (reference sequence). CDR3 nucleotide sequence: TGTGCCTGGCAGGGATCGGGGAACATTCAGTACTTC. Translation gives CAWQGSGNIQYF.

There are many counts of this clonotype. V is TRBV3-1 and J is TRBJ2-5; D gene unclear. Deletions cut 5 bases from V and 7 bases from J, with 17 bases between. This CDR3 is built from 14 residues. The germline V gene encodes CDR1 LGHDT and CDR2 YNNKEL (reference sequence). CDR3 bases: TGTGCCAGCAGCATTCGCGACCGGGTCGGGACCCAGTACTTC. Amino acids: CASSIRDRVGTQYF.

The sample holds many counts of this clonotype. This rearrangement joins TRBV3-1 to TRBJ2-1; D call uncertain. Germline CDR1 and CDR2: LGHDT and YNNKEL (reference sequence). V was clipped by 3 bases and J by 5 bases, with 11 bases between them. The CDR3 consists of 14 residues. CDR3 residues: CASSHTALHNEQFF. The CDR3 bases are TGTGCCAGCAGCCACACGGCCCTACACAATGAGCAGTTCTTC.

The chain recombines TRBV20-1 with TRBJ1-2; no clear D. With 4 bases removed from V and 0 bases from J, the gap between germline ends came to 12 bases. The CDR3 is 14 residues long. CDR1 and CDR2 (germline): DFQATT, SNEGSKA (reference sequence). The CDR3 protein is CSANPAGANYGYTF. For the CDR3, the DNA is TGCAGTGCTAACCCAGCCGGGGCTAACTATGGCTACACCTTC.

The V call is TRBV7-9, the J call TRBJ2-3, with 10 bases fitting TRBD1. Germline V gene data show CDR1 as SEHNR and CDR2 as FQNEAQ (reference sequence). The CDR3 length is 17 residues. Trimming at V came to 5 bases and at J to 4 bases, leaving 12 bases not matched to a gene. The CDR3 reads CASSHDGQGGNADTQYF. CDR3 nucleotides: TGTGCCAGCAGCCACGACGGACAGGGGGGAAACGCAGATACGCAGTATTTT.